One and the same sample provided the 5 T cell receptor beta chains below, sequenced in a study of control samples from healthy donors and cancer patients. Sequenced by immunoSEQ multiplex PCR; TCRdb stores in-frame clones only, minus some. The sample records over 50,000 clones, nearly 90% being singletons. Source material: blood. These receptors were collected from a man over 45 in good health.

The chain uses TRBV13 and TRBJ1-4; 9 bases are shared with TRBD1. J was trimmed by 8 bases and V by 3 bases; bases with no gene match: 4. CDR1 PRHDT and CDR2 FYEKMQ come from the germline V gene (reference sequence). The CDR3 sequence is 14 residues long. The CDR3 reads CASSFGTGNEKLFF. CDR3 DNA sequence: TGTGCCAGCAGCTTCGGGACAGGGAACGAAAAACTGTTTTTT.

This sequence joins TRBV7-6 and TRBJ2-5; D perhaps matches TRBD2 (5 bases). This CDR3 has 17 residues. From germline, CDR1 is SGHVS and CDR2 FNYEAQ. Trimming cost V 5 bases and J 5 bases, with 24 bases left between them. CDR3 residues: CASSLIAVRVSGETQYF. In nucleotides, the CDR3 is TGTGCCAGCAGCCTTATCGCGGTGAGGGTGTCTGGGGAGACCCAGTACTTC.

The CDR3 reads CASSLKGQGSVMNTEAFF. The CDR3, as DNA: TGCGCCAGCAGCTTGAAAGGACAGGGGTCCGTAATGAACACTGAAGCTTTCTTT. The chain joins TRBV5-1 to TRBJ1-1, with 9 bases fitting TRBD1. The CDR3 consists of 18 residues. Germline V lookup: CDR1 SGHRS, CDR2 YFSETQ. V was pared by 1 base and J by 0 bases, with 10 bases of the junction left unmatched.

This sequence joins TRBV7-9 and TRBJ2-3; D may correspond to TRBD1 or TRBD2 (7 bases each). The CDR3 runs 17 residues. Trimming left V 0 bases short and J 6 bases short, with 19 bases between. Germline CDR1 reads SEHNR; CDR2 reads FQNEAQ (reference sequence). The CDR3 nucleotides read TGTGCCAGCAGCTTAGCGAAGGGAGGGGGCGGTTATGATACGCAGTATTTT. Translation gives CASSLAKGGGGYDTQYF.

The chain recombines TRBV11-3 with TRBJ1-2, with 9 bases aligning to TRBD1. This CDR3 has 14 residues. Trimming at V came to 5 bases and at J to 2 bases, leaving 3 bases not matched to a gene. Germline CDR1 and CDR2: SGHNT and YENEEA. CDR3 in amino acids: CASSKDRGNYGYTF. The CDR3, as DNA: TGTGCCAGCAGCAAGGACAGGGGAAACTATGGCTACACCTTC.